This is a list of T cell receptor beta chains from one sample in a study of blood T cells in healthy people across ages. MiXCR, applied by TCRdb to the 5' RACE reads, yields one record per CDR3 protein. Found here are about 1 million distinct CDR3 sequences, 35% to 50% of them singletons; the top ten hold about 20%. The specimen was blood. The receptors derive from a woman aged 55-69 years in good health. CDR3s include the opening cysteine and the closing phenylalanine or tryptophan. Fields, in order: D gene, J gene, clone size, V gene, CDR3 protein, CDR3 DNA. The D gene is left open where the match is weak. Some rows mark clone size as missing; the rest say once, few, many or name a class of expanded clone.

d_call: TRBD1
j_call: TRBJ2-5
clone_size: few
v_call: TRBV11-2
cdr3_aa: CASSSGQGTQETQYF
cdr3_nt: TGTGCCAGCAGCTCTGGACAGGGGACCCAAGAGACCCAGTACTTC

d_call: TRBD2
j_call: TRBJ2-1
clone_size: NA
v_call: TRBV27
cdr3_aa: CASRGGPTNEQFF
cdr3_nt: TGTGCCAGCCGGGGGGGGCCCACCAATGAGCAGTTCTTC

d_call: NA
j_call: TRBJ2-1
clone_size: NA
v_call: TRBV15
cdr3_aa: CATSSNDPAEQFF
cdr3_nt: TGTGCCACCAGCAGCAATGATCCGGCCGAGCAGTTCTTC

d_call: TRBD2
j_call: TRBJ2-7
clone_size: NA
v_call: TRBV5-1
cdr3_aa: CASSFQGAGAYEQYF
cdr3_nt: TGCGCCAGCAGCTTCCAAGGAGCGGGGGCCTACGAGCAGTACTTC

d_call: TRBD1
j_call: TRBJ2-5
clone_size: NA
v_call: TRBV20-1
cdr3_aa: CSARGDRDLQETQYF
cdr3_nt: TGCAGTGCTAGAGGGGACAGGGACCTCCAAGAGACCCAGTACTTC

d_call: TRBD2
j_call: TRBJ2-1
clone_size: NA
v_call: TRBV10-3
cdr3_aa: CAITAGGSQVFF
cdr3_nt: TGTGCCATCACAGCGGGAGGGTCTCAGGTGTTCTTC

d_call: NA
j_call: TRBJ2-1
clone_size: NA
v_call: TRBV20-1
cdr3_aa: CSAKGGRANEQFF
cdr3_nt: TGCAGTGCTAAGGGGGGGCGGGCCAATGAGCAGTTCTTC

d_call: TRBD2
j_call: TRBJ2-1
clone_size: NA
v_call: TRBV20-1
cdr3_aa: CSASGGYNEQFF
cdr3_nt: TGCAGCGCTAGCGGGGGCTACAATGAGCAGTTCTTC

d_call: NA
j_call: TRBJ1-6
clone_size: NA
v_call: TRBV14
cdr3_aa: CASSLGQRNSPLHF
cdr3_nt: TGTGCCAGCAGCCTCGGACAGAGGAATTCACCCCTCCACTTT

d_call: NA
j_call: TRBJ2-6
clone_size: few
v_call: TRBV7-3
cdr3_aa: CASSVQTASGANVLTF
cdr3_nt: TGTGCCAGCAGCGTGCAGACAGCCTCTGGGGCCAACGTCCTGACTTTC

d_call: TRBD1
j_call: TRBJ2-7
clone_size: NA
v_call: TRBV7-9
cdr3_aa: CASSHRDRPNEQYF
cdr3_nt: TGTGCCAGCAGCCACCGGGACAGGCCTAACGAGCAGTACTTC

d_call: TRBD2
j_call: TRBJ2-1
clone_size: NA
v_call: TRBV6-2/TRBV6-3
cdr3_aa: CASSYPMTSVVRRNEQFF
cdr3_nt: TGTGCCAGCAGTTACCCCATGACTAGCGTGGTAAGGAGGAATGAGCAGTTCTTC

d_call: NA
j_call: TRBJ1-2
clone_size: NA
v_call: TRBV30
cdr3_aa: CASTPVYYGYTF
cdr3_nt: TGTGCCTCCACCCCAGTGTACTATGGCTACACCTTC

d_call: NA
j_call: TRBJ2-3
clone_size: NA
v_call: TRBV5-1
cdr3_aa: CSSKGTLPTDTQYF
cdr3_nt: TGCTCTTCAAAGGGGACCCTCCCGACAGATACGCAGTATTTT

d_call: TRBD1
j_call: TRBJ2-1
clone_size: NA
v_call: TRBV2
cdr3_aa: CASTAGGNERFF
cdr3_nt: TGTGCCAGCACTGCAGGGGGCAATGAGCGGTTCTTC

d_call: NA
j_call: TRBJ2-5
clone_size: NA
v_call: TRBV7-2
cdr3_aa: CASSLDRRSYNEQYF
cdr3_nt: TGTGCCAGCAGCCTTGACAGGCGCTCCTACAATGAGCAGTACTTC

d_call: NA
j_call: TRBJ1-1
clone_size: NA
v_call: TRBV6-6
cdr3_aa: CASSYTPSGGTEAFF
cdr3_nt: TGTGCCAGCAGTTACACCCCGTCCGGGGGGACTGAAGCTTTCTTT

d_call: NA
j_call: TRBJ2-3
clone_size: many
v_call: TRBV5-1
cdr3_aa: CASSLGGRTQYF
cdr3_nt: TGCGCCAGCAGCTTGGGAGGGCGAACGCAGTATTTT

d_call: NA
j_call: TRBJ1-6
clone_size: few
v_call: TRBV12-5
cdr3_aa: CASGLGTPLHF
cdr3_nt: TGTGCTAGTGGTTTGGGGACACCCCTCCACTTT

d_call: TRBD2
j_call: TRBJ2-1
clone_size: NA
v_call: TRBV20-1
cdr3_aa: CSARDPRLADKREQFF
cdr3_nt: TGCAGTGCTAGAGATCCTAGACTAGCGGACAAGAGGGAGCAGTTCTTC

d_call: TRBD2
j_call: TRBJ2-3
clone_size: NA
v_call: TRBV5-1
cdr3_aa: CASSFSGDTDTQYF
cdr3_nt: TGCGCCAGCAGCTTTAGCGGGGACACAGATACGCAGTATTTT

d_call: NA
j_call: TRBJ1-2
clone_size: NA
v_call: TRBV7-9
cdr3_aa: CASSLGPGNYGYTF
cdr3_nt: TGTGCCAGCAGCTTAGGCCCGGGGAACTATGGCTACACCTTC

d_call: NA
j_call: TRBJ2-4
clone_size: NA
v_call: TRBV27
cdr3_aa: CASSLYGQMAKNIQYF
cdr3_nt: TGTGCCAGCAGTTTATATGGTCAGATGGCCAAAAACATTCAGTACTTC

d_call: NA
j_call: TRBJ2-3
clone_size: NA
v_call: TRBV29-1
cdr3_aa: CSAHRNTQYF
cdr3_nt: TGCAGCGCCCACAGAAATACGCAGTATTTT

d_call: NA
j_call: TRBJ1-4
clone_size: NA
v_call: TRBV7-3
cdr3_aa: CASSPHSEGKLFF
cdr3_nt: TGTGCCAGCAGCCCCCACAGCGAGGGAAAACTGTTTTTT

d_call: TRBD1
j_call: TRBJ2-5
clone_size: few
v_call: TRBV12-3/TRBV12-4
cdr3_aa: CASSRTGAGETQYF
cdr3_nt: TGTGCCAGCAGTAGGACAGGGGCCGGGGAGACCCAGTACTTC

d_call: NA
j_call: TRBJ2-1
clone_size: NA
v_call: TRBV5-1
cdr3_aa: CASSPWTRTGSYNEQFF
cdr3_nt: TGCGCCAGCAGCCCCTGGACTAGGACAGGGTCCTACAATGAGCAGTTCTTC

d_call: NA
j_call: TRBJ2-7
clone_size: many
v_call: TRBV7-9
cdr3_aa: CASSPRRPLSYEQYF
cdr3_nt: TGTGCCAGCAGCCCCCGCCGACCATTATCCTACGAGCAGTACTTC

d_call: TRBD2
j_call: TRBJ2-5
clone_size: few
v_call: TRBV12-3/TRBV12-4
cdr3_aa: CASSAPGLAGQETQYF
cdr3_nt: TGTGCCAGCAGTGCTCCGGGACTAGCGGGCCAAGAGACCCAGTACTTC

d_call: TRBD2
j_call: TRBJ2-3
clone_size: once
v_call: TRBV20-1
cdr3_aa: CSAIPTSGADTQYF
cdr3_nt: TGCAGTGCTATACCGACTAGCGGGGCAGATACGCAGTATTTT

d_call: NA
j_call: TRBJ2-1
clone_size: NA
v_call: TRBV24-1
cdr3_aa: CATSDYSQGAPNEQFF
cdr3_nt: TGTGCCACCAGTGACTACTCTCAGGGAGCCCCCAATGAGCAGTTCTTC

d_call: NA
j_call: TRBJ2-7
clone_size: NA
v_call: TRBV11-3
cdr3_aa: CASSLDQSLQGREQYF
cdr3_nt: TGTGCCAGCAGCTTAGATCAGTCACTGCAGGGTCGGGAGCAGTACTTC

d_call: NA
j_call: TRBJ1-5
clone_size: NA
v_call: TRBV2
cdr3_aa: CASMAGGGAGNQPQHF
cdr3_nt: TGTGCCAGCATGGCCGGGGGGGGCGCGGGTAATCAGCCCCAGCATTTT

d_call: NA
j_call: TRBJ2-5
clone_size: few
v_call: TRBV15
cdr3_aa: CATSRDGGRANQETQYF
cdr3_nt: TGTGCCACCAGCAGAGATGGCGGTCGGGCGAACCAAGAGACCCAGTACTTC

d_call: NA
j_call: TRBJ2-1
clone_size: few
v_call: TRBV7-3
cdr3_aa: CASSLSGWDNEQFF
cdr3_nt: TGTGCCAGCAGCTTGAGCGGGTGGGACAATGAGCAGTTCTTC

d_call: TRBD1
j_call: TRBJ2-6
clone_size: few
v_call: TRBV10-3
cdr3_aa: CAISESSGGASGANVLTF
cdr3_nt: TGTGCCATCAGTGAGTCGTCAGGGGGCGCATCTGGGGCCAACGTCCTGACTTTC

d_call: TRBD1
j_call: TRBJ2-2
clone_size: NA
v_call: TRBV20-1
cdr3_aa: CSARGADRGYTGELFF
cdr3_nt: TGCAGTGCTAGAGGGGCGGACAGGGGTTACACCGGGGAGCTGTTTTTT

d_call: NA
j_call: TRBJ2-3
clone_size: NA
v_call: TRBV6-2/TRBV6-3
cdr3_aa: CASSDGCGSSQYF
cdr3_nt: TGTGCCAGCAGTGACGGCTGTGGCAGTTCGCAGTATTTT

d_call: NA
j_call: TRBJ1-6
clone_size: many
v_call: TRBV5-1
cdr3_aa: CASNTGQGDSPLHF
cdr3_nt: TGCGCCAGCAACACGGGGCAGGGCGATTCACCCCTCCACTTT

d_call: TRBD2
j_call: TRBJ2-7
clone_size: few
v_call: TRBV20-1
cdr3_aa: CSARGPGGYYEQYF
cdr3_nt: TGCAGTGCTAGAGGCCCGGGAGGTTACTACGAGCAGTACTTC

d_call: NA
j_call: TRBJ2-4
clone_size: NA
v_call: TRBV11-2
cdr3_aa: CASSSTRQALAKNIQYF
cdr3_nt: TGTGCCAGCAGCTCAACAAGACAGGCTCTAGCCAAAAACATTCAGTACTTC

d_call: NA
j_call: TRBJ2-3
clone_size: NA
v_call: TRBV6-2/TRBV6-3
cdr3_aa: CASTGAGVTQYF
cdr3_nt: TGTGCCAGCACAGGGGCAGGGGTTACGCAGTATTTT